This T cell receptor (beta chain) was obtained from a study of blood T cell repertoires in COVID-19. Turning to the study itself: Researchers got acute and convalescent COVID-19 samples from the United States, Italy and Spain. T cells, B-cell-depleted T cells, or PBMCs provided the cDNA or gDNA that served as material.

Under the authors' procedure: Using reference gene primer amplification, nucleated cell counts were estimated. Method: immunoSEQ multiplex PCR; TCRdb's copy keeps in-frame clones and lacks some. Clone size and V and J calls were adopted from that table, with D and trimming inferred from the DNA. The sample has around 150,000 clones; 85% to 95% are singletons. CDR1 and CDR2 (germline): LNHDA, SQIVND (reference sequence). The germline V and J ends were trimmed by 4 bases and 2 bases, with 14 bases remaining between them. CDR3 size: 15 residues. Enrolled during active infection, Seattle patients were then followed longitudinally.

The receptor's source is a woman aged 55 to 70 with COVID-19, enrolled during active disease. Sequenced sample: peripheral blood. The chain has TRBV19 and TRBJ1-1; D is unresolved. The CDR3: CASSTSGLLNTEAFF. CDR3 bases: TGTGCCAGTAGTACCAGCGGACTCCTCAACACTGAAGCTTTCTTT.